This is a list of T cell receptor beta chains from one sample in a study of blood T cell repertoires in COVID-19. The method was immunoSEQ multiplex PCR; TCRdb's version includes in-frame clones alone and lacks a portion of them. The repertoire holds 65,000 to 85,000 clones, over 75% seen once, with 11% in the top ten. What was sequenced was peripheral blood. Receptors were obtained from a woman aged 18-35 years with acute or convalescent COVID-19. Each CDR3 is given with its conserved first and last residue. The order of the fields is CDR3 DNA, CDR3 protein, J gene, D gene, V gene, clone size. A D gene is named only where the DNA matches it firmly. Clone size, where shown, is once, few, many, or a class for clones that have expanded.

CDR3nt: TGTGCCTGGTCAACCCCCTTAGCGGGAAATGAGCAGTTCTTC
CDR3aa: CAWSTPLAGNEQFF
j_gene: TRBJ2-1
d_gene: TRBD2
v_gene: TRBV30
abundance: NA

CDR3nt: TGTGCCACCAGTGTTGGGACAGGGCTACAAGAGACCCAGTACTTC
CDR3aa: CATSVGTGLQETQYF
j_gene: TRBJ2-5
d_gene: TRBD1
v_gene: TRBV24-1
abundance: NA

CDR3nt: TGTGCCAGCAGCCCCTCGGCAGGGGGAGGAAACTATGGCTACACCTTC
CDR3aa: CASSPSAGGGNYGYTF
j_gene: TRBJ1-2
d_gene: TRBD1
v_gene: TRBV7-2
abundance: NA

CDR3nt: TGTGCCAGCAGCTTAGCGCGATCAGCGGGGGGGATTACAGATACGCAGTATTTT
CDR3aa: CASSLARSAGGITDTQYF
j_gene: TRBJ2-3
d_gene: TRBD2
v_gene: TRBV7-6
abundance: NA

CDR3nt: TGTGCCAGCAGCTGGACGGAGGGTAGCAATCAGCCCCAGCATTTT
CDR3aa: CASSWTEGSNQPQHF
j_gene: TRBJ1-5
d_gene: NA
v_gene: TRBV6-5
abundance: NA

CDR3nt: TGTGCCAGCAGCGATGCCCGACAGGGGGTCTATGGCTACACCTTC
CDR3aa: CASSDARQGVYGYTF
j_gene: TRBJ1-2
d_gene: TRBD1
v_gene: TRBV7-9
abundance: few

CDR3nt: TGTGCCAGCTCCGCAGGGGCGGATGAGCAGTTCTTC
CDR3aa: CASSAGADEQFF
j_gene: TRBJ2-1
d_gene: NA
v_gene: TRBV3-1/TRBV3-2
abundance: NA

CDR3nt: TGTGCCAGCAGTTTGACCAGGGGGCCCCCCTACAATGAGCAGTTCTTC
CDR3aa: CASSLTRGPPYNEQFF
j_gene: TRBJ2-1
d_gene: TRBD1
v_gene: TRBV6-5
abundance: NA

CDR3nt: TGTGCCAGCGAGACAGAGAGGTTTCAGCCCCAGCATTTT
CDR3aa: CASETERFQPQHF
j_gene: TRBJ1-5
d_gene: NA
v_gene: TRBV6-5
abundance: NA

CDR3nt: TGCGCCAGCAGCTTGGACCCGGGACAGGGGGGGAACTATGGCTACACCTTC
CDR3aa: CASSLDPGQGGNYGYTF
j_gene: TRBJ1-2
d_gene: TRBD1
v_gene: TRBV5-1
abundance: NA

CDR3nt: TGTGCCAGCAGTATCGGGACTCTCTATGGCTACACCTTC
CDR3aa: CASSIGTLYGYTF
j_gene: TRBJ1-2
d_gene: NA
v_gene: TRBV12-3/TRBV12-4
abundance: NA

CDR3nt: TGTGCCAGCAGCTTAGAGGGGGGGAGCACAGATACGCAGTATTTT
CDR3aa: CASSLEGGSTDTQYF
j_gene: TRBJ2-3
d_gene: NA
v_gene: TRBV7-8
abundance: NA

CDR3nt: TGCAGTGCTAGTGTCCGGGAAGTGGGCAATCAGCCCCAGCATTTT
CDR3aa: CSASVREVGNQPQHF
j_gene: TRBJ1-5
d_gene: NA
v_gene: TRBV20-1
abundance: few

CDR3nt: TGTGCCAGCAGCTTAGCTTCCCCCGCGGAGGGAATTGGCTACAATGAGCAGTTCTTC
CDR3aa: CASSLASPAEGIGYNEQFF
j_gene: TRBJ2-1
d_gene: NA
v_gene: TRBV7-6
abundance: once

CDR3nt: TGCGCCAGCAGCTTGGGGACTACTAACAATGAGCAGTTCTTC
CDR3aa: CASSLGTTNNEQFF
j_gene: TRBJ2-1
d_gene: NA
v_gene: TRBV5-1
abundance: NA

CDR3nt: TGTGCCAGCAGTTTATGGCAGGGAACTAATGAAAAACTGTTTTTT
CDR3aa: CASSLWQGTNEKLFF
j_gene: TRBJ1-4
d_gene: NA
v_gene: TRBV28
abundance: NA

CDR3nt: TGTGCCAGCAGCCGAGAGGCTCCGCAAGATACGCAGTATTTT
CDR3aa: CASSREAPQDTQYF
j_gene: TRBJ2-3
d_gene: NA
v_gene: TRBV3-1/TRBV3-2
abundance: NA

CDR3nt: TGTGCCAGCAGTGAGCTGGGACAGGGTAATGTAAAACTGTTTTTT
CDR3aa: CASSELGQGNVKLFF
j_gene: TRBJ1-4
d_gene: TRBD1
v_gene: TRBV2
abundance: NA

CDR3nt: TGTGCCATGCGCGACGGGACAGGTTTCAATTCACCCCTCCACTTT
CDR3aa: CAMRDGTGFNSPLHF
j_gene: TRBJ1-6
d_gene: TRBD1
v_gene: TRBV6-5
abundance: NA

CDR3nt: TGCGCCAGCAGCCAGTTTGGGACAGGGGGCCGAGAAAAACTGTTTTTT
CDR3aa: CASSQFGTGGREKLFF
j_gene: TRBJ1-4
d_gene: TRBD1
v_gene: TRBV4-1
abundance: NA

CDR3nt: TGTGCCAGCAGCAAAGCGGAGCGGGTGCCTGAAGCTTTCTTT
CDR3aa: CASSKAERVPEAFF
j_gene: TRBJ1-1
d_gene: NA
v_gene: TRBV21-1
abundance: NA

CDR3nt: TGTGCCAGCAAAGGGACAGGGAGCTTCTTGCAGCCCCAGCATTTT
CDR3aa: CASKGTGSFLQPQHF
j_gene: TRBJ1-5
d_gene: TRBD1
v_gene: TRBV28
abundance: NA

CDR3nt: TGTGCCAGTTTGGAGGGGCCCCTAGGTGGAAACACCATATATTTT
CDR3aa: CASLEGPLGGNTIYF
j_gene: TRBJ1-3
d_gene: NA
v_gene: TRBV11-2
abundance: NA

CDR3nt: TGTGCCAGCAGCTTGGGTAACGGACAGATCTATGGCTACACCTTC
CDR3aa: CASSLGNGQIYGYTF
j_gene: TRBJ1-2
d_gene: NA
v_gene: TRBV5-8
abundance: NA

CDR3nt: TGTGCCACCAGCTCCTGGGACAGGGGCGGGTATGGCTACACCTTC
CDR3aa: CATSSWDRGGYGYTF
j_gene: TRBJ1-2
d_gene: TRBD1
v_gene: TRBV15
abundance: NA

CDR3nt: TGTGCCAGTAGTATAGGGACTAGCGGGAATTCAGAGACCCAGTACTTC
CDR3aa: CASSIGTSGNSETQYF
j_gene: TRBJ2-5
d_gene: TRBD2
v_gene: TRBV19
abundance: NA

CDR3nt: TGTGCCAGCAGCCAAGAAATGTACGGGAACACTGAAGCTTTCTTT
CDR3aa: CASSQEMYGNTEAFF
j_gene: TRBJ1-1
d_gene: NA
v_gene: TRBV3-1/TRBV3-2
abundance: NA

CDR3nt: TGCAGCGTCGCAGGGGGCGGGAAAAATGGCTACACCTTC
CDR3aa: CSVAGGGKNGYTF
j_gene: TRBJ1-2
d_gene: TRBD1
v_gene: TRBV29-1
abundance: NA

CDR3nt: TGTGCCAGCAGTTTATTCCAGGCGAGCTCCTACGAGCAGTACTTC
CDR3aa: CASSLFQASSYEQYF
j_gene: TRBJ2-7
d_gene: NA
v_gene: TRBV28
abundance: once

CDR3nt: TGTGCCAGCAGTGAAACGGGGACTAGCGGATACAATGAGCAGTTCTTC
CDR3aa: CASSETGTSGYNEQFF
j_gene: TRBJ2-1
d_gene: TRBD2
v_gene: TRBV6-1
abundance: NA

CDR3nt: TGTGCCAGCCGTCCCATTAGCGGGGGGGATAATGAGCAGTTCTTC
CDR3aa: CASRPISGGDNEQFF
j_gene: TRBJ2-1
d_gene: TRBD2
v_gene: TRBV2
abundance: NA

CDR3nt: TGTGCCAGCAGCTTCCTAGCCGACACTAACTATGGCTACACCTTC
CDR3aa: CASSFLADTNYGYTF
j_gene: TRBJ1-2
d_gene: NA
v_gene: TRBV11-2
abundance: NA

CDR3nt: TGTGCCAGCCGCGTACAGGAATTGAACACTGAAGCTTTCTTT
CDR3aa: CASRVQELNTEAFF
j_gene: TRBJ1-1
d_gene: NA
v_gene: TRBV27
abundance: NA

CDR3nt: TGTGCCAGCAGGGGACAGAACTATGGCTACACCTTC
CDR3aa: CASRGQNYGYTF
j_gene: TRBJ1-2
d_gene: TRBD1
v_gene: TRBV2
abundance: few

CDR3nt: TGCGCCAGCAGCCAACGACAGGGGGTGGATGAAAAACTGTTTTTT
CDR3aa: CASSQRQGVDEKLFF
j_gene: TRBJ1-4
d_gene: TRBD1
v_gene: TRBV4-1
abundance: NA

CDR3nt: TGTGCCAGCAGCCCGAGGAGCGGGACTCCTGGAGAGACCCAGTACTTC
CDR3aa: CASSPRSGTPGETQYF
j_gene: TRBJ2-5
d_gene: TRBD2
v_gene: TRBV7-9
abundance: NA

CDR3nt: TGTGCCATCGGGGACAGGGATATTAGCCAGCCCCAGCATTTT
CDR3aa: CAIGDRDISQPQHF
j_gene: TRBJ1-5
d_gene: TRBD1
v_gene: TRBV10-3
abundance: NA

CDR3nt: TGTGCCAGCTCACCACCTGGCAGGGTAGACAATGAGCAGTTCTTC
CDR3aa: CASSPPGRVDNEQFF
j_gene: TRBJ2-1
d_gene: NA
v_gene: TRBV18
abundance: NA

CDR3nt: TGCAGCGTTCCCCGGACTAGCGGGAGGGCCAGTACGCAGTATTTT
CDR3aa: CSVPRTSGRASTQYF
j_gene: TRBJ2-3
d_gene: TRBD2
v_gene: TRBV29-1
abundance: NA

CDR3nt: TGTGCCAGCAGCCAAAACAGGAACACTGAAGCTTTCTTT
CDR3aa: CASSQNRNTEAFF
j_gene: TRBJ1-1
d_gene: NA
v_gene: TRBV3-1/TRBV3-2
abundance: NA

CDR3nt: TGTGCCAGCAGTCTGAGAGGAGAGACCCAGTACTTC
CDR3aa: CASSLRGETQYF
j_gene: TRBJ2-5
d_gene: NA
v_gene: TRBV28
abundance: once

CDR3nt: TGTGCCAGCAGTCCCGGACTGCACTATGGCTACACCTTC
CDR3aa: CASSPGLHYGYTF
j_gene: TRBJ1-2
d_gene: NA
v_gene: TRBV2
abundance: NA

CDR3nt: TGTGCCAGCAGCTGGGACAGCTATAGCAATCAGCCCCAGCATTTT
CDR3aa: CASSWDSYSNQPQHF
j_gene: TRBJ1-5
d_gene: TRBD1
v_gene: TRBV5-8
abundance: few

CDR3nt: TGCGCCAGCAGCTTGGATGGCGGGCTGGACACCGGGGAGCTGTTTTTT
CDR3aa: CASSLDGGLDTGELFF
j_gene: TRBJ2-2
d_gene: NA
v_gene: TRBV5-1
abundance: NA

CDR3nt: TGTGCCAGCAGGGGGACAGGGAGCACCGGGGAGCTGTTTTTT
CDR3aa: CASRGTGSTGELFF
j_gene: TRBJ2-2
d_gene: TRBD1
v_gene: TRBV6-5
abundance: once

CDR3nt: TGTGCCAGCAGAGGAAACCCCCGGGCGAGCGGGTCCGGGGAGCTGTTTTTT
CDR3aa: CASRGNPRASGSGELFF
j_gene: TRBJ2-2
d_gene: NA
v_gene: TRBV28
abundance: NA